These 10 T cell receptor beta chains were all obtained from the same sample, sequenced in a study of shared clonotypes between healthy human individuals. Assay used: immunoSEQ multiplex PCR; TCRdb lists only in-frame clones, some missing. The data show roughly 2.5 million clones, 85% to 95% seen once. The sample taken for sequencing was naive CD4+ T cells sorted from blood. The subset here: CD45RA+ positively selected. Every receptor here comes from a young man in good health.

The chain is built from TRBV7-3 and TRBJ2-1; D may be TRBD1 or TRBD2 (5 bases each). Germline V gene lookup returns CDR1 SGHTA and CDR2 FQGTGA. With 2 bases removed from V and 2 bases from J, the gap between germline ends came to 13 bases. The CDR3 spans 16 residues. CDR3 in DNA: TGTGCCAGCAGCTTAGAGGGGCTAAAAGCCTACAATGAGCAGTTCTTC. Protein: CASSLEGLKAYNEQFF.

V gene TRBV7-2 combines with J gene TRBJ2-7; weak D call: TRBD2 (6 bases). Trimming removed 2 bases from V and 5 bases from J, with 13 bases in between. The germline CDR1 and CDR2 sequences are SGHTA and FQGNSA. The CDR3 runs to 14 residues. CDR3 in amino acids: CASSLTGSLHEQYF. For the CDR3, the DNA is TGTGCCAGCAGCTTAACCGGGAGCCTCCACGAGCAGTACTTC.

The chain recombines TRBV10-3 with TRBJ2-1; no firm D call. V lost 0 bases and J 4 bases, leaving 10 bases between the germline ends. Germline values: CDR1 ENHRY, CDR2 SYGVKD. The CDR3 runs 15 residues. This CDR3 reads CAISESPSTYNEQFF. In nucleotides, the CDR3 is TGTGCCATCAGTGAGTCCCCCAGCACATACAATGAGCAGTTCTTC.

The chain carries TRBV25-1 and TRBJ2-3; 9 nucleotides agree with TRBD1. V was pared by 6 bases and J by 3 bases, with 7 bases of the junction left unmatched. Germline V gene data show CDR1 as MGHDK and CDR2 as SYGVNS. The CDR3 loop spans 15 amino acids. The CDR3 reads CASSPGTGWTDTQYF. The CDR3 DNA sequence: TGTGCCAGCAGCCCCGGGACAGGGTGGACAGATACGCAGTATTTT. Full variable domain (missing parts from reference TRBV25-1 and TRBJ2-3): EADIYQTPRYLVIGTGKKITLECSQTMGHDKMYWYQQDPGMELHLIHYSYGVNSTEKGDLSSESTVSRIRTEHFPLTLESARPSHTSQYLCASSPGTGWTDTQYFGPGTRLTVL.

V and J are TRBV4-3 and TRBJ2-1; a weak D match, TRBD1 (6 bases). CDR1 is LGHNA and CDR2 is YSLEER in the germline V gene. The CDR3 is 17 amino acids. V lost 0 bases and J 9 bases, leaving 21 bases between the germline ends. The CDR3 DNA sequence: TGCGCCAGCAGCCAAGACCCCGCAGGGGCTATTCTAGTTGAGCAGTTCTTC. Protein sequence: CASSQDPAGAILVEQFF.

This rearrangement joins TRBV7-6 to TRBJ1-1; D gene ambiguous. The CDR3 extends over 14 amino acids. CDR1 SGHVS and CDR2 FNYEAQ come from the germline V gene. Trimming removed 5 bases from V and 0 bases from J, with 10 bases in between. The CDR3 is CASSVTVMNTEAFF. The CDR3 DNA follows: TGTGCCAGCAGCGTTACAGTCATGAACACTGAAGCTTTCTTT. Drawing the rest from reference TRBV7-6 and TRBJ1-1, the complete variable domain is GAGVSQSPRYKVTKRGQDVALRCDPISGHVSLYWYRQALGQGPEFLTYFNYEAQQDKSGLPNDRFSAERPEGSISTLTIQRTEQRDSAMYRCASSVTVMNTEAFFGQGTRLTVV.

The table lists this clone with a count of one. The rearrangement links TRBV6-1 to TRBJ2-3; 8 bases are shared with TRBD2. The J segment lost 0 bases and the V segment lost 3 bases, leaving 8 bases of the junction unmatched. This CDR3 spans 17 amino acids. The germline V gene encodes CDR1 MNHNS and CDR2 SASEGT. CDR3: CASSDGLAPSSTDTQYF. The DNA for the CDR3 is TGTGCCAGCAGTGATGGACTAGCTCCTTCTAGCACAGATACGCAGTATTTT.

The chain carries TRBV7-6 and TRBJ1-6; 7 bases are a match to TRBD1. J gave up 7 bases and V 1 base, and 7 bases lay outside the gene matches. Germline CDR1 is SGHVS and CDR2 is FNYEAQ. The CDR3 has 16 residues. Here the CDR3 reads CASSLVVGGGNSPLHF. The CDR3 bases are TGTGCCAGCAGCTTAGTGGTAGGGGGCGGGAATTCACCCCTCCACTTT.

Regarding this clone: Other nucleotide sequences in the sample specify the same CDR3. V and J are TRBV27 and TRBJ2-2; TRBD1 or TRBD2 may be the D gene (5 bases each). V lost 6 bases, J lost 1 base, and 9 bases lay in between. The CDR3 consists of 14 residues. Germline assignment: CDR1 MNHEY and CDR2 SMNVEV (reference sequence). CDR3 sequence reads: CASRRDLNTGELFF. The CDR3 nucleotides are TGTGCCAGCAGGAGGGACCTGAACACCGGGGAGCTGTTTTTT.

The chain joins TRBV19 to TRBJ1-6, with a tentative D call TRBD1 (6 bases). The CDR3 extends over 15 amino acids. The V gene lost 5 bases and the J gene lost 9 bases, with 17 bases spanning the gap. Per germline, CDR1 LNHDA and CDR2 SQIVND (reference sequence). The CDR3 coding sequence is TGTGCCAGTAGTCCCGAGACAGGATTGGGTTCACCCCTCCACTTT. Translating it yields CASSPETGLGSPLHF.